What follows describes a single T cell receptor beta chain. The table lists this clonotype with many counts. No cognate antigen has been identified for it. Per-nucleotide qualities are absent, and no much larger clonotype sits a single base away. What this sample's treatment or condition label stands for: allogeneic hematopoietic cell transplantation with graft depleted of TCRalphabeta T cells and CD19 B cells. The children who served as transplant recipients had been given grafts of TCRalphabeta/CD19-depleted allogeneic hematopoietic cells. These data are taken from a study of T-cell reconstitution after alpha-beta-depleted transplantation in children (dated by TCRdb to the mid-2010s). For context, the study as a whole: Using TCR repertoire profiling, the study followed T-cell immune reconstitution in a quantitative way in children after TCRalphabeta/CD19-depleted allogeneic hematopoietic cell transplantation.

The paper's findings and limits, for the study overall: The high TCRbeta diversity at day 60 in some patients was ascribed to recipient T cells and intrathymic progenitors that had survived conditioning. Over subsequent months, a decline in hyperexpanded clone frequencies was noted, and after one year, T-cell counts and TCRbeta diversity were mostly ascribed to newly produced T cells. The apparently early recovery of alphabetaT-cell counts about two months after transplant reportedly depended on only several hundred rapidly expanded clones that came from non-depleted graft cells.

From cysteine to phenylalanine, the CDR3 is 14 amino acids long. Only the CDR3 DNA is retained, 42 bases long and in frame from the first base. Cut back by 7 bases and 2 bases, the V and J ends lie 12 bases apart. CDR1 and CDR2, looked up from the germline V gene, are MDHEN and SYDVKM. Library creation used PCR. Sequencer: Illumina HiSeq 2500. Molecular barcoding was employed in the preparation of TCR libraries, with unique molecular identifiers being used to normalize TCRbeta repertoire quantification. TCRdb itself trimmed the public reads at Q25 with fastp, ran MiXCR and retained productive beta chains. Rows matching on CDR3 protein sequence are summarized as one entry with the most common DNA and genes. For this sample there are 65,000 to 70,000 distinct CDR3 sequences; roughly 4.9% appear just once. The ten largest account for approximately 20% of the sample.

The specimen was PBMCs, mostly from graft donor cells, collected 180 days after TCRalphabeta/CD19-depleted stem cell transplant. The sequence was collected from a boy in the first two years of life who had a stem cell transplant for acute myeloid leukemia, so the T cells may come from the graft donor. The chain joins TRBV28 to TRBJ1-3; 6 matching bases give a weak D call of TRBD1. The DNA reads as follows: TGTGCCAGCACCTTAGGGGGTACTGGAAACACCATATATTTT. This codes for CASTLGGTGNTIYF.